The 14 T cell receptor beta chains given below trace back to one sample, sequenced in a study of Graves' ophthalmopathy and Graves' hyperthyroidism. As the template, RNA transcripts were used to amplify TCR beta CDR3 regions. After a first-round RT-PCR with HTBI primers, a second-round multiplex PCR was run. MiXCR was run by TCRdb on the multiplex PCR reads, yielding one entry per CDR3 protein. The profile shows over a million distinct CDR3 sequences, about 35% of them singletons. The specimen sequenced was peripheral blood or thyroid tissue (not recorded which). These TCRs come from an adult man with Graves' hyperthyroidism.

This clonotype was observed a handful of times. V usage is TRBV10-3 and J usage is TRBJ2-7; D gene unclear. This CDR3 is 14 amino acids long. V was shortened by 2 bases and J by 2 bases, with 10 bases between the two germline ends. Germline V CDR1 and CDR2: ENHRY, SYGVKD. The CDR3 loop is CAISEKGITYEQYF. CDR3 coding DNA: TGTGCCATCAGTGAGAAGGGCATAACCTACGAGCAGTACTTC.

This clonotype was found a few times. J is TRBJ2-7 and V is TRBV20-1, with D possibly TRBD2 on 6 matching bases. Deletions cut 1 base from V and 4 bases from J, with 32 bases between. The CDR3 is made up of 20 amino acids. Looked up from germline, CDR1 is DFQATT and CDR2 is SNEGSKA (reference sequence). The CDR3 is CSARVPGVRLATAPAYEQYF. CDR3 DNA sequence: TGCAGTGCTAGAGTCCCTGGTGTGAGGCTAGCGACCGCCCCGGCTTACGAGCAGTACTTC.

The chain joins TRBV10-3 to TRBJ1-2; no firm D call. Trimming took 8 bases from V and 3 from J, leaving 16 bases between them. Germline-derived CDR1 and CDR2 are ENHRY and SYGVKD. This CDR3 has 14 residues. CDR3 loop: CAIARAGNDYGYTF. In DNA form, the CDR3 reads TGTGCCATCGCTCGGGCAGGCAACGACTATGGCTACACCTTC.

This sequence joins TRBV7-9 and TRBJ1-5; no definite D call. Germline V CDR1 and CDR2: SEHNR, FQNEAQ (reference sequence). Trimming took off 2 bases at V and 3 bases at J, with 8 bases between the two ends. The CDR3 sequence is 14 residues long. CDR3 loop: CASSLLGINQPQHF. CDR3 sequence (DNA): TGTGCCAGCAGCTTACTCGGGATCAATCAGCCCCAGCATTTT. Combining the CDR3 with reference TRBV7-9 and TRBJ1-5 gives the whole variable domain DTGVSQNPRHKITKRGQNVTFRCDPISEHNRLYWYRQTLGQGPEFLTYFQNEAQLEKSRLLSDRFSAERPKGSFSTLEIQRTEQGDSAMYLCASSLLGINQPQHFGDGTRLSIL.

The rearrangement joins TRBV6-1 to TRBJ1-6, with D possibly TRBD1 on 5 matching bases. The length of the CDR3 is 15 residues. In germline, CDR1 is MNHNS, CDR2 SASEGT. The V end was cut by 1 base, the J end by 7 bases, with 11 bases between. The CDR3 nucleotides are TGTGCCAGCAGTGAAGAGATCAGGGCGAATTCACCCCTCCACTTT. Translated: CASSEEIRANSPLHF.

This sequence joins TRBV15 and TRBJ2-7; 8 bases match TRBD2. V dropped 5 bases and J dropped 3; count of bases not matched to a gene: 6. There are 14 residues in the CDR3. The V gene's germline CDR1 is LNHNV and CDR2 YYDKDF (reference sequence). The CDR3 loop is CATSPGGAGYEQYF. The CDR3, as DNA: TGTGCCACCAGCCCGGGGGGGGCTGGCTACGAGCAGTACTTC.

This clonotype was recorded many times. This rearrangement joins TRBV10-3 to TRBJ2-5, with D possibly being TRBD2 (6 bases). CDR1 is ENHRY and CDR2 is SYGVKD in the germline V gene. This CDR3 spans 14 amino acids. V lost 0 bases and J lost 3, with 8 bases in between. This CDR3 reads CAISESIAEETQYF. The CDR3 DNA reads TGTGCCATCAGTGAGTCGATAGCGGAAGAGACCCAGTACTTC.

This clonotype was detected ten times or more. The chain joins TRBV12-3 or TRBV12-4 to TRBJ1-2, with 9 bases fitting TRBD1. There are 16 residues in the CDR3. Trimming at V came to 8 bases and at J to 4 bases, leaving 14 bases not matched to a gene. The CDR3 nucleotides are TGTGCCAGCGGTGTCCGGGACAGGGTCATCGGCTATGGCTACACCTTC. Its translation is CASGVRDRVIGYGYTF.

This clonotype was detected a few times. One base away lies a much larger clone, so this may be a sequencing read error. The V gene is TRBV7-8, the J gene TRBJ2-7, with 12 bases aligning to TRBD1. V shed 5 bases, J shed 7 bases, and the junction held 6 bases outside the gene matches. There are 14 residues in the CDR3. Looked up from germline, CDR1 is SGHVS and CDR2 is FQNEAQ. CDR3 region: CASSQGQGAEEQYF. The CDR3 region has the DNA TGTGCCAGCAGCCAGGGACAGGGGGCGGAGGAGCAGTACTTC.

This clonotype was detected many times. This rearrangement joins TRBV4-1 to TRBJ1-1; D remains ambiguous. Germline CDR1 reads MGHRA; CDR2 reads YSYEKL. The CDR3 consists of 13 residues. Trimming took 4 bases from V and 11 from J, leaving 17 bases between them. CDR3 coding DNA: TGCGCCAGCAGCCCCGGGCCTAAAGCCTGGGCTTTCTTT. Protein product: CASSPGPKAWAFF.

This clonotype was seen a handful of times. CDR3 sequence: CASSRREPNEKLFF. The CDR3 DNA reads as TGTGCCAGCAGCCGTCGGGAGCCAAATGAAAAACTGTTTTTT. The chain joins TRBV11-1 to TRBJ1-4; D is ambiguous. Trimming left V 5 bases short and J 5 bases short, with 12 bases between. Germline CDR1 reads SGHAT; CDR2 reads FQDESV (reference sequence). The CDR3 extends over 14 amino acids.

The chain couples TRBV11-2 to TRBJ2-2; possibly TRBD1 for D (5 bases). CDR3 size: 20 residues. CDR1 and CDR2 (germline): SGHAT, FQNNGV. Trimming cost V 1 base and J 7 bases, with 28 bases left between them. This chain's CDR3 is CASSLVWGTTGYRRSGELFF. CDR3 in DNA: TGTGCCAGCAGCTTAGTTTGGGGAACAACGGGCTACAGGCGGAGCGGGGAGCTGTTTTTT.

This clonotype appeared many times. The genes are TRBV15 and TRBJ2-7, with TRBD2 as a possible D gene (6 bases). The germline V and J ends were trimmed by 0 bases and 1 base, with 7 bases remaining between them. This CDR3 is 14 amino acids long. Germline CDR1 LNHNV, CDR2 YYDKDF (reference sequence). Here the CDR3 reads CATSREAGSYEQYF. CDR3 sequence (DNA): TGTGCCACCAGCAGAGAGGCGGGATCCTACGAGCAGTACTTC. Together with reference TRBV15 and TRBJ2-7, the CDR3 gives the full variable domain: DAMVIQNPRYQVTQFGKPVTLSCSQTLNHNVMYWYQQKSSQAPKLLFHYYDKDFNNEADTPDNFQSRRPNTSFCFLDIRSPGLGDTAMYLCATSREAGSYEQYFGPGTRLTVT.

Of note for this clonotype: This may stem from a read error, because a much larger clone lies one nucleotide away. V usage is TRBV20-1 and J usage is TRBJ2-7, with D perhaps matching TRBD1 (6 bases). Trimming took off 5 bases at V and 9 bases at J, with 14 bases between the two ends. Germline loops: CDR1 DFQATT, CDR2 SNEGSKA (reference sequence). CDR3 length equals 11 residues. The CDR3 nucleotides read TGCAGTGCTGGATCCGACAGGTGGCAGTACTTC. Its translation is CSAGSDRWQYF.